The T cell receptor beta chain described here comes from a study of T-cell memory formation after mild COVID-19. TCRdb re-called the 5' RACE reads through MiXCR, storing one row per CDR3 protein. The repertoire includes approximately 150,000 distinct CDR3 sequences, roughly 14% of them detected once, and roughly 15% sits in the top ten. Regarding the study as a whole: Several responding clones turned up in pre-infection memory, indicating that cross-reactive memory may have taken part.

With regard to this clonotype: Antigen: not known.

The sequence was collected from an adult woman who had mild COVID-19 (a few samples of this study predate the infection). Cell type and time point are not known. Sequencing was done on a sample of PBMCs or a T cell subset sorted from them (not recorded which).

Here the CDR3 reads CSARVGGIDRETQYF. CDR3 nucleotide sequence: TGCAGTGCTAGAGTCGGAGGGATCGACAGAGAGACCCAGTACTTC. The chain recombines TRBV20-1 with TRBJ2-5; the D gene is possibly TRBD2 (6 bases). This CDR3 spans 15 amino acids. Germline-derived CDR1 and CDR2 are DFQATT and SNEGSKA (reference sequence). Trimming removed 1 base from V and 4 bases from J, with 16 bases in between.